This TCR beta chain emerged from a study of cytomegalovirus exposure and HLA in healthy donors. In the PCR, 60 Vbeta and 13 Jbeta primers were used. TCRdb's table, derived via immunoSEQ multiplex PCR, lists solely in-frame clones and lacks some. The table has tens of thousands of clones, roughly 84% seen once; the top ten hold roughly 2.2%. V gave up 5 bases and J gave up 3 bases, with 11 bases separating them. The V gene's germline CDR1 is SGHAT and CDR2 FQNNGV. CDR3 length: 14 residues. This sequence joins TRBV11-2 and TRBJ2-1; tentative D call: TRBD2 (6 bases). This TCR came from a man younger than 30 in good health and CMV-seronegative. Sequencing input: PBMCs. CDR3 bases: TGTGCCAGCAGCCCCGGGACTCTCTACAATGAGCAGTTCTTC. Amino acids: CASSPGTLYNEQFF. Complete variable domain (other parts from reference TRBV11-2 and TRBJ2-1): EAGVAQSPRYKIIEKRQSVAFWCNPISGHATLYWYQQILGQGPKLLIQFQNNGVVDDSQLPKDRFSAERLKGVDSTLKIQPAKLEDSAVYLCASSPGTLYNEQFFGPGTRLTVL.